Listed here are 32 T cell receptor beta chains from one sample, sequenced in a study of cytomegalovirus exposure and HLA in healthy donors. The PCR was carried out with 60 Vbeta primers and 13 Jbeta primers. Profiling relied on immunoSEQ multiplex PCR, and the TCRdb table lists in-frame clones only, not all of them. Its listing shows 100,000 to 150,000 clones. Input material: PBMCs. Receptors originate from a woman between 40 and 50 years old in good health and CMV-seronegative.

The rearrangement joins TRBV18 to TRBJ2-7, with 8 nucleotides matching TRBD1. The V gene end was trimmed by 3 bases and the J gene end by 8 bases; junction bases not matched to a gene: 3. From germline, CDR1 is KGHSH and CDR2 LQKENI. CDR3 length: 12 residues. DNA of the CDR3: TGTGCCAGCTCACCCCAGGGGGCGCAGCAGTACTTC. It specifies CASSPQGAQQYF.

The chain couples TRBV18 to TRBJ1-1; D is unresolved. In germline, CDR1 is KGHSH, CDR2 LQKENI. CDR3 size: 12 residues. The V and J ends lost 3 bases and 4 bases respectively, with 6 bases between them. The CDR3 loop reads CASSPGLTEAFF. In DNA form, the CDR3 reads TGTGCCAGCTCACCCGGACTCACTGAAGCTTTCTTT.

The CDR3 loop reads CASGARQSNYGYTF. CDR3 DNA: TGTGCCAGCGGAGCTCGACAGTCTAACTATGGCTACACCTTC. This chain uses TRBV7-8 with TRBJ1-2, with D perhaps TRBD1 (5 bases). With 8 bases removed from V and 0 bases from J, the gap between germline ends came to 13 bases. This CDR3 is 14 amino acids long. CDR1 SGHVS and CDR2 FQNEAQ come from the germline V gene.

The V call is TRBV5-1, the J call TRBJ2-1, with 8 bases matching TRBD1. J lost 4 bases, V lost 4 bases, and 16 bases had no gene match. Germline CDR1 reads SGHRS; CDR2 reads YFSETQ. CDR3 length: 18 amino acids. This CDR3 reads CASSDFSLRDRRYNEQFF. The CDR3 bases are TGCGCCAGCAGCGATTTTTCTCTCCGGGACAGGAGGTACAATGAGCAGTTCTTC.

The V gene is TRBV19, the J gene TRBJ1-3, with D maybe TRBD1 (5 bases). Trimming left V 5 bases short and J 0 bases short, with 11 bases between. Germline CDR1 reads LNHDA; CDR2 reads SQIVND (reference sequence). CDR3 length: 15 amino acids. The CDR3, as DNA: TGTGCCAGTAGTCCGCAACAGGACTCTGGAAACACCATATATTTT. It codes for CASSPQQDSGNTIYF.

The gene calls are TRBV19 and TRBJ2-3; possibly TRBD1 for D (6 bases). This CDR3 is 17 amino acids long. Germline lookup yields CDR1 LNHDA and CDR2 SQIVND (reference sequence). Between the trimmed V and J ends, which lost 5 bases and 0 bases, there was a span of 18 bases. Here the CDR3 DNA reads TGTGCCAGTAGTGCCCAACTCCGGGACACTAGCACAGATACGCAGTATTTT. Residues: CASSAQLRDTSTDTQYF.

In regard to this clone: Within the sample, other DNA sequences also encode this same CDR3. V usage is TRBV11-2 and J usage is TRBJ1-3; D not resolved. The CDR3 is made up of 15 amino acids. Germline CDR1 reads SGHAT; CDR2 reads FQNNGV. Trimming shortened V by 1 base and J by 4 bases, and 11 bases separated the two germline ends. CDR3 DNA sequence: TGTGCCAGCAGCTTAGGGGGAGGGCGAGGAAACACCATATATTTT. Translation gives CASSLGGGRGNTIYF.

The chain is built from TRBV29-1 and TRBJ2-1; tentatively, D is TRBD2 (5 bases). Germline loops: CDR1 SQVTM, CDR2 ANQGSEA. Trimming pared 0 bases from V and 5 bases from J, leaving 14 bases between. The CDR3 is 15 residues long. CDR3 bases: TGCAGCGTTGAAGATTGGCGGGCCCCTAACAATGAGCAGTTCTTC. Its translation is CSVEDWRAPNNEQFF.

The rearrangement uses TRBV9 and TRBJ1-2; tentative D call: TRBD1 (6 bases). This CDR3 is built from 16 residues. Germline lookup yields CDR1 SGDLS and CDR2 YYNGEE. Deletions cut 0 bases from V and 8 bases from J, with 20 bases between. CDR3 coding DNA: TGTGCCAGCAGCGTAGGGGTTACGGGACACGAAGGGGGCTACACCTTC. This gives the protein CASSVGVTGHEGGYTF.

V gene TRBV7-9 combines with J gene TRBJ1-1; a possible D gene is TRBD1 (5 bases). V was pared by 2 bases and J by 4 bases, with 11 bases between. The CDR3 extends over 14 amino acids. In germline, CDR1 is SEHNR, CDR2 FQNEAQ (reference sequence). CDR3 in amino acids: CASSLNSGGTEAFF. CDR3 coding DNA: TGTGCCAGCAGCTTAAATTCCGGGGGCACTGAAGCTTTCTTT.

The CDR3 DNA sequence: TGCAGCGCCCACAGCGGGGGCACAGATACGCAGTATTTT. Translating gives CSAHSGGTDTQYF. This chain joins TRBV29-1 and TRBJ2-3, with TRBD2 matching over 7 bases. The CDR3 is 13 amino acids. With 7 bases clipped from V and 1 base from J, the junction kept 5 bases outside the gene matches. CDR1 and CDR2 (germline): SQVTM, ANQGSEA.

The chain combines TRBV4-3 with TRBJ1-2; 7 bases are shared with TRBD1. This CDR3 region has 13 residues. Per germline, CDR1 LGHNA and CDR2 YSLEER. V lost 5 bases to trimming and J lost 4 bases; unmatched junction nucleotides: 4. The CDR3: CASSADRRYGYTF. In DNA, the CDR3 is TGCGCCAGCAGCGCGGACAGGCGCTATGGCTACACCTTC.

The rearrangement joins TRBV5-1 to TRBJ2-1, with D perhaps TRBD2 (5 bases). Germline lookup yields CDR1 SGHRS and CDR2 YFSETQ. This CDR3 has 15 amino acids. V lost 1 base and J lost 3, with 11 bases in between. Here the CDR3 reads CASSLSDYVYNEQFF. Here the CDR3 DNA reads TGCGCCAGCAGCTTGTCAGACTACGTCTACAATGAGCAGTTCTTC.

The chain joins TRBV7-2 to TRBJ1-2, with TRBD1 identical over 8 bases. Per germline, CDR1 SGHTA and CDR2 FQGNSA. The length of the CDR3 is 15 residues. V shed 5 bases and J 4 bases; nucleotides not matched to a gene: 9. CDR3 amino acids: CASSTDRGGFYGYTF. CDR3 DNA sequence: TGTGCCAGCAGCACCGACAGGGGAGGTTTCTATGGCTACACCTTC.

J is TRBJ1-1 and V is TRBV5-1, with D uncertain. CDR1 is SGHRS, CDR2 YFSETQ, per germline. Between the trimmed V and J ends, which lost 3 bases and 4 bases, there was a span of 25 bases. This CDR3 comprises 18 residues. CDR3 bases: TGCGCCAGCAGCTCTATCCGGGATCAAATCTCCCCAGGCACTGAAGCTTTCTTT. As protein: CASSSIRDQISPGTEAFF.

CDR3 DNA: TGTGCCAGCAGCTCCCGGGACAGCAACTACAATGAGCAGTTCTTC. This translates into CASSSRDSNYNEQFF. This chain joins TRBV5-4 and TRBJ2-1; 7 bases are a match to TRBD1. The CDR3 has 15 amino acids. Germline loops: CDR1 SGHNT, CDR2 YYREEE (reference sequence). With V trimmed by 3 bases and J by 3 bases, 6 bases remained unmatched.

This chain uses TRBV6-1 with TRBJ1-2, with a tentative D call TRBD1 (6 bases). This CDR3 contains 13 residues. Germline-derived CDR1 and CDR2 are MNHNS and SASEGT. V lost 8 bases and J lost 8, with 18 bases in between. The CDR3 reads CASLVGASGGYTF. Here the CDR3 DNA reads TGTGCCAGCTTGGTGGGGGCCTCGGGAGGCTACACCTTC.

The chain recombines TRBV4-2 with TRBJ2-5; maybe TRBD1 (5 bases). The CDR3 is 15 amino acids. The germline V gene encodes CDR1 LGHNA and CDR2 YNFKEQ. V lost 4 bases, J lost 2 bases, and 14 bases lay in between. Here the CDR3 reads CASSPLIGVQETQYF. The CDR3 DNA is TGTGCCAGCAGCCCCTTAATAGGGGTACAAGAGACCCAGTACTTC.

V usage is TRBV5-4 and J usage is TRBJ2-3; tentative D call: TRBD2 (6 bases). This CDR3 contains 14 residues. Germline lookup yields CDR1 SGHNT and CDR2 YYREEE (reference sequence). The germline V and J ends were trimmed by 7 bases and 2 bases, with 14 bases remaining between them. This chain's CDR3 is CASLGRGSTDTQYF. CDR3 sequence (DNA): TGTGCCAGCCTTGGGCGGGGCTCCACAGATACGCAGTATTTT.

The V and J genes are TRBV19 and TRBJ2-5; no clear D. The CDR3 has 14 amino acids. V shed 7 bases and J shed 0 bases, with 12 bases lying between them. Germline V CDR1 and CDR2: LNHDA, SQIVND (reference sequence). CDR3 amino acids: CASKIATDQETQYF. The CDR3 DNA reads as TGTGCCAGTAAAATTGCCACAGACCAAGAGACCCAGTACTTC.

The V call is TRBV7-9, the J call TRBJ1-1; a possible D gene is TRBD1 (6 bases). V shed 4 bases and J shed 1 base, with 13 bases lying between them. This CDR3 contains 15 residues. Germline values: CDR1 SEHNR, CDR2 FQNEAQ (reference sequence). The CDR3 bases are TGTGCCAGCAGCTCACAGGGTCTAGGGAACACTGAAGCTTTCTTT. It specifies CASSSQGLGNTEAFF. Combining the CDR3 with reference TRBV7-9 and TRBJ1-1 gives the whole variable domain DTGVSQNPRHKITKRGQNVTFRCDPISEHNRLYWYRQTLGQGPEFLTYFQNEAQLEKSRLLSDRFSAERPKGSFSTLEIQRTEQGDSAMYLCASSSQGLGNTEAFFGQGTRLTVV.

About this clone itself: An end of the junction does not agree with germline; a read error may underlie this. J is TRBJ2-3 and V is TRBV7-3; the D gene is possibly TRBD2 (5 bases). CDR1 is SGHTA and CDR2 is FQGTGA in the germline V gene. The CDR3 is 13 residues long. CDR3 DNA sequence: TGTGCCGGCAGCTTCCAGGCGGGAGATACGCAGTATTTT. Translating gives CAGSFQAGDTQYF.

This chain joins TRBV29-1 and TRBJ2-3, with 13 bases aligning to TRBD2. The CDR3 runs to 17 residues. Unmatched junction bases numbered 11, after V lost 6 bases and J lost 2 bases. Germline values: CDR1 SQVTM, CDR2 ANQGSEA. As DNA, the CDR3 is TGCAGCGTGATCGGACTAGCGGGGGAACAATCCACAGATACGCAGTATTTT. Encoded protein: CSVIGLAGEQSTDTQYF.

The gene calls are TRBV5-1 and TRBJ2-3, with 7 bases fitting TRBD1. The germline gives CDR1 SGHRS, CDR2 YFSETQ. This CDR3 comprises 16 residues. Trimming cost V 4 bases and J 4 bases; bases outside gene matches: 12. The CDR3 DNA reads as TGCGCCAGCAGCCTGTTTACAGGGGTGGGCGCAGATACGCAGTATTTT. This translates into CASSLFTGVGADTQYF.

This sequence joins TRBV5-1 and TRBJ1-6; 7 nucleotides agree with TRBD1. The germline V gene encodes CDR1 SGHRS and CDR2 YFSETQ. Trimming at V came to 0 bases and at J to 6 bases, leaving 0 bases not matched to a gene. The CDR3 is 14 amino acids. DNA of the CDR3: TGCGCCAGCAGCTTGGAGGGGGCTAATTCACCCCTCCACTTT. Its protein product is CASSLEGANSPLHF.

The CDR3 DNA is TGTGCCAGCAGAACAGGGGGCGGCTATGGCTACACCTTC. Its protein is CASRTGGGYGYTF. V and J are TRBV13 and TRBJ1-2, with TRBD1 matching over 9 bases. The germline gives CDR1 PRHDT, CDR2 FYEKMQ (reference sequence). Germline trimming cut 6 bases from V and 4 bases from J; bases unmatched to any gene: 3. The CDR3 covers 13 residues.

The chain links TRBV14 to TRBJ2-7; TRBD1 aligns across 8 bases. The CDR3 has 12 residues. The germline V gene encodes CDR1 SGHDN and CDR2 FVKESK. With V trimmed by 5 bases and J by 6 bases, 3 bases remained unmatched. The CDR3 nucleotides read TGTGCCAGCAGCATAACAGGGGGCGAGCAGTACTTC. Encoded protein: CASSITGGEQYF.

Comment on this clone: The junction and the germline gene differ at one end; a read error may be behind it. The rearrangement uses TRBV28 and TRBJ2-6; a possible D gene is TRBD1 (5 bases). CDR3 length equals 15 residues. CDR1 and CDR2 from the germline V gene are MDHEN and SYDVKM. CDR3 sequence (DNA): TGTGCCAGCAGTTTAAGGGGCTCTAGGGCCAACGTCCTGACTTTC. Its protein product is CASSLRGSRANVLTF.

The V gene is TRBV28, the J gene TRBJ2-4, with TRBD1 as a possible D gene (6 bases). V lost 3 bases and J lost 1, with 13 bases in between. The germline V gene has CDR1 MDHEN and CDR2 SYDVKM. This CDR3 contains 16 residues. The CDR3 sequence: CASSFPGTQAKNIQYF. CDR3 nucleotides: TGTGCCAGCAGTTTCCCCGGGACACAGGCCAAAAACATTCAGTACTTC. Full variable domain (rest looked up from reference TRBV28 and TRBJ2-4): DVKVTQSSRYLVKRTGEKVFLECVQDMDHENMFWYRQDPGLGLRLIYFSYDVKMKEKGDIPEGYSVSREKKERFSLILESASTNQTSMYLCASSFPGTQAKNIQYFGAGTRLSVL.

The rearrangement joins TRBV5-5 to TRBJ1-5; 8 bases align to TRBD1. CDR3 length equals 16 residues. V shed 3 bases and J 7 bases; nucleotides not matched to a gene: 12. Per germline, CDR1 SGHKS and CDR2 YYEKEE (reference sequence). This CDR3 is CASSYQPQGAGQPQHF. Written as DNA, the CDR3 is TGTGCCAGCAGCTACCAGCCTCAGGGGGCGGGCCAGCCCCAGCATTTT.

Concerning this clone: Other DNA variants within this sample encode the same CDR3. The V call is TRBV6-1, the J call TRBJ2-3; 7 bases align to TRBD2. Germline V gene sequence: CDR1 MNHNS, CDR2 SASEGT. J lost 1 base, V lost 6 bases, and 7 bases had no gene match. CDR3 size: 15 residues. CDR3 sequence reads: CASSEVAGGTDTQYF. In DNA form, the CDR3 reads TGTGCCAGCAGCGAGGTCGCGGGGGGCACAGATACGCAGTATTTT.

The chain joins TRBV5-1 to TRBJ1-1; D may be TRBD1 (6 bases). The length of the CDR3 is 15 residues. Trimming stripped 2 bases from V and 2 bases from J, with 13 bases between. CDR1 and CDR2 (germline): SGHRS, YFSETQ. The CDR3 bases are TGCGCCAGCAGCTTTCGTCCAGGGGAAAACACTGAAGCTTTCTTT. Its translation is CASSFRPGENTEAFF.